This TCR beta chain was captured by sequencing in a study of T cell responses to AZD1222 COVID-19 vaccine. Turning to the study itself: Pooling covered second doses at about 4 or about 12 weeks.

Germline lookup yields CDR1 SGHVS and CDR2 FQNEAQ. This CDR3 is 17 amino acids long. The trim removed 3 bases at V and 3 bases at J, leaving 11 bases unmatched. Overall study findings and caveats: A reported finding is that nearly half of spike-specific TCRs target unmutated variant regions. The study found Spike-specific TCR breadth and depth rose after two AZD1222 doses.

Some clones are missing from TCRdb's copy, which holds only in-frame ones; the method was immunoSEQ multiplex PCR. The sample yields some 140,000 clones, 88% seen once. About this clone itself: Its matching antigen is unknown.

The input for sequencing was peripheral blood, taken on day 0 of AZD1222 vaccination. This sequence originates from an adult in good health. The chain employs TRBV7-8 and TRBJ2-7; 10 nucleotides agree with TRBD2. This CDR3 is CASSFPTVLAGVYEQYF. The CDR3, as DNA: TGTGCCAGCAGCTTCCCTACCGTTCTAGCGGGGGTCTACGAGCAGTACTTC.